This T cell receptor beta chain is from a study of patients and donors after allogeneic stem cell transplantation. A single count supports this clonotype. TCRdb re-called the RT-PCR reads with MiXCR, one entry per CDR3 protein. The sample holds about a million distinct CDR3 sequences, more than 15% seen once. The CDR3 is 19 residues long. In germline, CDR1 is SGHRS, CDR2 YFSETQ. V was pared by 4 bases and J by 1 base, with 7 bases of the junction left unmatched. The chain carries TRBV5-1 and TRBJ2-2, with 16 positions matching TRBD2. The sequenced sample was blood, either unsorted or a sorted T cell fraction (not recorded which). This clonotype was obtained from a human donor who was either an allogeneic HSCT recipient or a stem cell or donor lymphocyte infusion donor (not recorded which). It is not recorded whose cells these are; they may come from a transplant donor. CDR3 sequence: CASSPGTSGRARNTGELFF. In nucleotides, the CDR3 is TGCGCCAGCAGCCCAGGGACTAGCGGGAGGGCCAGGAACACCGGGGAGCTGTTTTTT.